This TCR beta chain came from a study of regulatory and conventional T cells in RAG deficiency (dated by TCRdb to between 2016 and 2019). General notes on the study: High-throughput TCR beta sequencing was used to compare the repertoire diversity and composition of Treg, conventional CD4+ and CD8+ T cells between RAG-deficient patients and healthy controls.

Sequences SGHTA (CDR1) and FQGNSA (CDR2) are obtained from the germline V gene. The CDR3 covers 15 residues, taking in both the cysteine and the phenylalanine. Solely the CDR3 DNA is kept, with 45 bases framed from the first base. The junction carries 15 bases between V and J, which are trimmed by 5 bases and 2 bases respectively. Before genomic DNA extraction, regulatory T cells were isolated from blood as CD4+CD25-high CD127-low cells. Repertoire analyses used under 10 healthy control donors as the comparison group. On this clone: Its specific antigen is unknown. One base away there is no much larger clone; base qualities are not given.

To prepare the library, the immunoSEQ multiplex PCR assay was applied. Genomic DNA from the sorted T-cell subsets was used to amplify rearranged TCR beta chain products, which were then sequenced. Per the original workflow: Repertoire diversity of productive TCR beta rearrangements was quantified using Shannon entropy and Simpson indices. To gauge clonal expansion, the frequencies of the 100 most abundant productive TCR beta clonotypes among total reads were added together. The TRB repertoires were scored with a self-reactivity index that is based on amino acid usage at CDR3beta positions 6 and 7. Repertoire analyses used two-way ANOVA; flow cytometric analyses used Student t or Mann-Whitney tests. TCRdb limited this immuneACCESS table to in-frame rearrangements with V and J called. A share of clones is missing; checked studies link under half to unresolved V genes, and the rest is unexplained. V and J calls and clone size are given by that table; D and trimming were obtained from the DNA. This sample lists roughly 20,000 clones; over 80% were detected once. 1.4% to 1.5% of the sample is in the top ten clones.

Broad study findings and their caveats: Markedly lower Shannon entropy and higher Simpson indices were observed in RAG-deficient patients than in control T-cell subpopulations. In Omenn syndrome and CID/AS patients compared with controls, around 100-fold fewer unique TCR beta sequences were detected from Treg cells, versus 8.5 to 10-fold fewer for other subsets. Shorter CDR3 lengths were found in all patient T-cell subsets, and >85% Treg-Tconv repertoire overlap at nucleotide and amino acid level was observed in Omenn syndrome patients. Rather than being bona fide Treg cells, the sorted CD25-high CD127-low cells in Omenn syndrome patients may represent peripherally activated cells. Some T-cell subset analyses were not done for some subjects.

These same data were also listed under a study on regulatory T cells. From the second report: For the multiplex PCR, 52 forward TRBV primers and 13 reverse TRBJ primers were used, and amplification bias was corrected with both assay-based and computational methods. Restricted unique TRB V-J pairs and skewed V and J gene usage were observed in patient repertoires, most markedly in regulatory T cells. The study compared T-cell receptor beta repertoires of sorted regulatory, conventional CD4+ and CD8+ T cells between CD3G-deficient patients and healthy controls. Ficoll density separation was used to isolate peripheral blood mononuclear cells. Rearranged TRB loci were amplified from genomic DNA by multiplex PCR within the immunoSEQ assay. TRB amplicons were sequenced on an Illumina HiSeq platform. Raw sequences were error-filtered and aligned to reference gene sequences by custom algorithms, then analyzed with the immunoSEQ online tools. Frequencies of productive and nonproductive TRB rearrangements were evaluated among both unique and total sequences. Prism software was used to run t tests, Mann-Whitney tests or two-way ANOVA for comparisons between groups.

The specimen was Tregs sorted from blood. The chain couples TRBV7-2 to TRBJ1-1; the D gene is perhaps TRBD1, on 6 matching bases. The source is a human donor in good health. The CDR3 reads CASSPRSGANTEAFF. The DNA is TGTGCCAGCAGCCCCCGGTCGGGGGCTAACACTGAAGCTTTCTTT.